The clone carrying this T cell receptor beta chain occurred once. The data derive from a study of immune evolution from preneoplasia to lung adenocarcinoma. Clones were sequenced by immunoSEQ multiplex PCR, and TCRdb holds only the in-frame ones, with some missing. The data contain 15,000 or so clones, over 65% of them singletons. The CDR3 spans 15 residues. With V trimmed by 2 bases and J by 4 bases, 5 bases remained unmatched. Germline V CDR1 and CDR2: SGHTA, FQGNSA. The chain links TRBV7-2 to TRBJ2-5; 9 bases fit TRBD2. The material sequenced was FFPE minimally invasive lung adenocarcinoma tissue. This TCR was recovered from a person aged 55-80 years with lung adenocarcinoma. The CDR3 loop reads CASSLRRGGGETQYF. CDR3 coding DNA: TGTGCCAGCAGCTTAAGGCGGGGGGGCGGAGAGACCCAGTACTTC.